This T cell receptor beta chain was recorded in a study of blood T cell repertoires in COVID-19. Participants were aged about 18 to 100 years, lived in over 20 US areas, and enrolled virtually. Using immunoSEQ multiplex PCR, the repertoire was profiled, and TCRdb retains in-frame clones only, with some absent. The sample lists about 160,000 clones, about four fifths occurring once. The sample taken for sequencing was PBMCs or T cells enriched from blood (not recorded which). This receptor was obtained from a woman aged 55 to 70 who had recovered from COVID-19.

The CDR3 reads CASSESQSPLHF. The CDR3 DNA is TGTGCCAGCAGTGAATCCCAATCACCCCTCCACTTT. The chain uses TRBV6-1 and TRBJ1-6; D uncertain. The CDR3 loop spans 12 amino acids. Germline V gene lookup returns CDR1 MNHNS and CDR2 SASEGT. V dropped 2 bases and J dropped 10 bases, with 6 bases sitting between them.